This T cell receptor beta chain is from a study of CD4 T cells in relation to SARS-CoV-2 and coronaviruses. Across the study: Crossreactive spike epitopes shared across donors were mapped to their HLA restriction.

The table came from immunoSEQ multiplex PCR; TCRdb's copy has only in-frame clones and leaves some out. This sample has about 36,000 clones; roughly 83% occur once, and the top ten carry over 5%. Comment on this clone: Its specificity is unknown.

The sample was naive CD4+ T cells from PBMCs, cultured in vitro. Subset of the sample: naive CD4+ T cells isolated by negative enrichment. The receptor's source is an adult with COVID-19.

Here the CDR3 DNA reads TGTGCCAGCAGCCAAGACACCCCGGGACTAGCAAGGTACGAGCAGTACTTC. It yields the protein CASSQDTPGLARYEQYF. The chain carries TRBV14 and TRBJ2-7; 9 nucleotides align to TRBD2. The junction had 10 bases not matched to a gene; V was cut back by 0 bases and J by 4 bases. CDR3 length: 17 residues. Germline CDR1 is SGHDN and CDR2 is FVKESK.